The source of this T cell receptor beta chain is a study of shared clonotypes between healthy human individuals. Those who donated were healthy HIV-negative adults, with no recent acute infections or vaccinations reported. Study-level results: Clonotypes shared by all four donors outscored non-shared clonotypes in generation probability. The sharing of 5% to 6.5% of naive CD4 clonotypes was seen across a handful of donors.

The genomic DNA of each subset was split evenly across several immunoSEQ plates. Data came from immunoSEQ multiplex PCR; TCRdb stores just in-frame clones and leaves some out. The sample has some 2.3 million clones; 93% are singletons. The CDR3 covers 13 residues. Germline values: CDR1 SGHNT, CDR2 YYREEE (reference sequence). Trimming shortened V by 7 bases and J by 0 bases, and 11 bases separated the two germline ends. On this clone: The antigen remains unidentified.

Sequenced input: naive CD4+ T cells from PBMCs. As to subset: CD45RA+ positively selected. This receptor was taken from a man between 18 and 35 years old in good health. Some clones in this sample may be carry-over from other donors' samples. This chain joins TRBV5-4 and TRBJ2-7; D is unclear. The chain's CDR3 is CASQTGPSYEQYF. CDR3 nucleotides: TGTGCCAGCCAGACTGGGCCCTCCTACGAGCAGTACTTC.